This T cell receptor (beta chain) was observed in a study of regulatory T cells in long-lasting Graves disease. Study background: Graves' patients, diagnosed recently, had received antithyroid drugs under 3 months.

Arm-PCR of CDR3 regions with iRepertoire HTBI primers generated TCR beta libraries. TCRdb independently ran MiXCR on the multiplex PCR reads; one entry per CDR3 protein. The table records about 540,000 distinct CDR3 sequences, roughly 13% of them present only once. Time point in this sample: newly diagnosed GD, antithyroid drugs for less than 3 months. PBMC-derived RNA was used for the TCR library. The same specimen was also included in a second study, on T cells in Graves' hyperthyroidism and ophthalmopathy.

The sample was peripheral blood mononuclear cells (PBMCs), taken at new diagnosis, from a patient treated with antithyroid drugs. The source of this sequence is a man aged 30 to 39 with Graves disease.

The CDR3 DNA reads as TGCGCCAGCAAAGGGTTCGCCGCGGGCTACACCTTC. The encoded protein is CASKGFAAGYTF. The genes are TRBV5-1 and TRBJ1-2; D gene uncertain. CDR1 SGHRS and CDR2 YFSETQ come from the germline V gene. The CDR3 sequence is 12 residues long. Trimming took off 6 bases at V and 8 bases at J, with 14 bases between the two ends.